Each of the 7 T cell receptor beta chains below was sequenced from the same sample in a study of CD8 T cells in ankylosing spondylitis. In TCRdb, the 5' RACE reads were re-called with MiXCR into one record per CDR3 protein. The sample includes fewer than 25,000 distinct CDR3 sequences, around 13% of them seen just once. Sequenced sample: blood. These receptors all stem from a male donor with ankylosing spondylitis or in good health (not recorded which).

This clonotype was counted ten times or more. The chain couples TRBV12-3 or TRBV12-4 to TRBJ2-1; the match to TRBD2 covers 8 bases. After removal of 2 bases from V and 9 bases from J, the junction contained 6 bases not matched to a gene. This CDR3 has 14 amino acids. The CDR3 region is CASSLSTSGAEQFF. The CDR3 region has the DNA TGTGCCAGCAGTTTATCCACTAGCGGTGCTGAGCAGTTCTTC.

The CDR3 here is CASSLDQGNIQYF. Here the CDR3 DNA reads TGTGCCAGCAGCTTGGACCAGGGAAACATTCAGTACTTC. V and J are TRBV5-6 and TRBJ2-4; tentatively, D is TRBD1 (5 bases). Germline V gene sequence: CDR1 SGHDT, CDR2 YYEEEE. The CDR3 contains 13 residues. V was shortened by 0 bases and J by 6 bases, with 7 bases between the two germline ends.

The chain links TRBV4-3 to TRBJ2-6; 10 bases are shared with TRBD2. Germline assignment: CDR1 LGHNA and CDR2 YSLEER. The V and J ends lost 1 base and 4 bases, in that order; junction bases with no gene match: 4. This CDR3 spans 17 amino acids. The CDR3 DNA sequence: TGCGCCAGCAGCCAAGGGCTAGCGGGGGACGGGGCCAACGTCCTGACTTTC. It yields the protein CASSQGLAGDGANVLTF.

This clonotype was recorded many times. The genes are TRBV5-1 and TRBJ2-2; D remains unclear. The CDR3 contains 17 residues. Germline V gene lookup returns CDR1 SGHRS and CDR2 YFSETQ. V was trimmed by 4 bases and J by 1 base, leaving 17 bases between them. CDR3 region: CASSRGGQELNTGELFF. The DNA for the CDR3 is TGCGCCAGCAGCCGTGGCGGCCAGGAATTGAACACCGGGGAGCTGTTTTTT.

This clonotype has at least ten counts. The chain is built from TRBV28 and TRBJ2-7; a possible D gene is TRBD2 (7 bases). This CDR3 has 13 amino acids. The germline V gene encodes CDR1 MDHEN and CDR2 SYDVKM. Trimming took 6 bases from V and 4 from J, leaving 13 bases between them. CDR3 sequence (DNA): TGTGCCAGCAGGGGGGGGCCTCGGTACGAGCAGTACTTC. Protein product: CASRGGPRYEQYF.

The table lists this clonotype with many counts. The genes are TRBV12-3 or TRBV12-4 and TRBJ2-2, with D possibly being TRBD1 (5 bases). The CDR3 runs 16 residues. V was shortened by 3 bases and J by 4 bases, with 15 bases between the two germline ends. CDR3 nucleotide sequence: TGTGCCAGCAGTTTGAGAAGGGGTATAGGCACCGGGGAGCTGTTTTTT. It is translated as CASSLRRGIGTGELFF.

This clonotype was seen repeatedly, ten times or more. The rearrangement uses TRBV20-1 and TRBJ2-1; TRBD2 is a possible D gene (5 bases). This CDR3 has 15 amino acids. Germline lookup yields CDR1 DFQATT and CDR2 SNEGSKA (reference sequence). Trimming pared 1 base from V and 0 bases from J, leaving 10 bases between. The CDR3 spells CSARGTYSSYNEQFF. In nucleotides, the CDR3 is TGCAGTGCTAGAGGGACTTACAGCTCCTACAATGAGCAGTTCTTC.